This TCR beta chain stems from a study of beta chain features in type 1 diabetes. The whole isolated RNA underwent reverse transcription, so sequencing captured expressed TCRB transcripts. Sequencing was performed with immunoSEQ multiplex PCR; in TCRdb, only in-frame clones are kept and a portion is missing. The sample includes around 300,000 clones, about 11% of them seen just once. Comment on this clone: What it binds is unknown.

Regarding the study as a whole: Whether HLA type affects TCRB rearrangement stayed undetermined in the present work. Patients with type 1 diabetes carried fewer insertions and had more deletions at their VDJ junctions.

Germline lookup yields CDR1 MDHEN and CDR2 SYDVKM. CDR3 length: 17 amino acids. V dropped 6 bases and J dropped 4; count of bases not matched to a gene: 18. The sequencing input was naive CD4+ T cells from blood. The clonotype comes from a woman under 40 in good health. This chain links TRBV28 with TRBJ2-7, with 7 nucleotides matching TRBD2. The CDR3 DNA reads as TGTGCCAGCAGAGAGGCGGGGGATTCGTACAGGTCTTACGAGCAGTACTTC. This translates into CASREAGDSYRSYEQYF.